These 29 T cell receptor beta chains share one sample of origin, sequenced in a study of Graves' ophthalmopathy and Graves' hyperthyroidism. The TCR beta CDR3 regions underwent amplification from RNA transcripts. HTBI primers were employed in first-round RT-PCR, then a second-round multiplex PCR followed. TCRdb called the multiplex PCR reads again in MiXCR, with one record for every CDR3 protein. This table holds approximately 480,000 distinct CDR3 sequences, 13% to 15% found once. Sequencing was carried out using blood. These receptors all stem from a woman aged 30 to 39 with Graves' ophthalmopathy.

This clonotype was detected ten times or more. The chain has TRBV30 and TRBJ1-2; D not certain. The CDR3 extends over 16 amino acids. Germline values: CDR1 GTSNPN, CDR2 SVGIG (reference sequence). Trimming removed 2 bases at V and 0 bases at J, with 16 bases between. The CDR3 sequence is CAWSPHVYGANYGYTF. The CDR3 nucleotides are TGTGCCTGGAGTCCCCATGTTTATGGAGCTAACTATGGCTACACCTTC.

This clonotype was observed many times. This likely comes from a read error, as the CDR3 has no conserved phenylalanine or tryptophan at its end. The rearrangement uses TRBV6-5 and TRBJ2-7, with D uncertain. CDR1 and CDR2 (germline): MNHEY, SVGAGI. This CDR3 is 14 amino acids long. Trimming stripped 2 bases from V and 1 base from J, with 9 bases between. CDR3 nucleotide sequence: TGTGCCAGCAGTTACCGGCGGCTATCCTACGAGCAGTACCTC. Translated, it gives CASSYRRLSYEQYL.

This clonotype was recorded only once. CDR3 protein: CASSLGGQGALGEAFF. The CDR3 DNA is TGTGCCAGCAGTTTGGGGGGACAGGGGGCGCTCGGTGAAGCTTTCTTT. The rearrangement joins TRBV12-3 or TRBV12-4 to TRBJ1-1; 12 bases align to TRBD1. V lost 3 bases to trimming and J lost 7 bases; unmatched junction nucleotides: 9. The CDR3 covers 16 residues.

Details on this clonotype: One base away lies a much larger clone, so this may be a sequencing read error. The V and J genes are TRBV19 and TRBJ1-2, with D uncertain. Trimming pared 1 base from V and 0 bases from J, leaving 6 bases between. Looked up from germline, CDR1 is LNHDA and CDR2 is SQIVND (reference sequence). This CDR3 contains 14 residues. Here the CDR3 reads CASSIGHTNYGYTF. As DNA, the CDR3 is TGTGCCAGTAGTATAGGACATACTAACTATGGCTACACCTTC.

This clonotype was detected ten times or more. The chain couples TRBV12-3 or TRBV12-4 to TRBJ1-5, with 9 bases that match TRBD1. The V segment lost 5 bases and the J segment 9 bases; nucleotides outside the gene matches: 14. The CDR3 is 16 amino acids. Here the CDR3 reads CASSTGTGRILGPQHF. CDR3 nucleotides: TGTGCCAGCAGTACTGGGACAGGGAGGATTTTGGGGCCCCAGCATTTT.

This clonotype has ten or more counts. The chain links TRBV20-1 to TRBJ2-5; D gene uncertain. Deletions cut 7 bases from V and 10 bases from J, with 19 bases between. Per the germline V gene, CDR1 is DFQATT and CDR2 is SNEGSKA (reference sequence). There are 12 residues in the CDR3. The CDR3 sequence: CSGVVAASIQYF. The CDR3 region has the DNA TGCAGTGGAGTAGTGGCCGCATCGATCCAGTACTTC.

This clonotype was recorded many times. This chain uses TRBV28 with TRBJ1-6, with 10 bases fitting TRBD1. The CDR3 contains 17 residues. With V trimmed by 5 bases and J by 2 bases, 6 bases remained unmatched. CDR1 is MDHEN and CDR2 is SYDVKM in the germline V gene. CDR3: CASSPGQGGTYNSPLHF. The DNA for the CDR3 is TGTGCCAGCAGTCCTGGACAGGGGGGCACCTATAATTCACCCCTCCACTTT.

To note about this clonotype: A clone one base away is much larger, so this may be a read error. The CDR3 nucleotides read TGTGCCACCGGGGGAGTGTACACTGAAGCTTTGTTT. Translated: CATGGVYTEALF. The gene calls are TRBV28 and TRBJ1-1, with TRBD1 as a possible D gene (5 bases). Germline CDR1 reads MDHEN; CDR2 reads SYDVKM. This CDR3 spans 12 amino acids.

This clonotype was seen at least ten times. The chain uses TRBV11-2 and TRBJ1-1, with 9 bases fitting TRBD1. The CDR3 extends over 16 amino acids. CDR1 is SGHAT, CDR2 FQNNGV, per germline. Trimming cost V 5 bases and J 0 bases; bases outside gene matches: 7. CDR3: CASSRQGGWMNTEAFF. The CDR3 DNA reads TGTGCCAGCAGCCGACAGGGGGGCTGGATGAACACTGAAGCTTTCTTT.

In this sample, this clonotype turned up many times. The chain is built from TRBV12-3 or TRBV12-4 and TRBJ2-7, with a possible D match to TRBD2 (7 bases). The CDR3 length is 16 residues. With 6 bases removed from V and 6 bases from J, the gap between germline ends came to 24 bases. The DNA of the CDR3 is TGTGCCAGCAGCCTGCCGGGGTTTGGGGGGGCGAGCGAGCAGTACTTC. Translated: CASSLPGFGGASEQYF.

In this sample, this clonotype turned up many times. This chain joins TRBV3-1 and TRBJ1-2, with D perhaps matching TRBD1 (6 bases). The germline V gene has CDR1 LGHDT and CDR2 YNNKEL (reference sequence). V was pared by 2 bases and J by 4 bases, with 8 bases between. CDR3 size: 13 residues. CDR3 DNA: TGTGCCAGCAGCCAAACGGACAGCTATGGCTACACCTTC. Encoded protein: CASSQTDSYGYTF.

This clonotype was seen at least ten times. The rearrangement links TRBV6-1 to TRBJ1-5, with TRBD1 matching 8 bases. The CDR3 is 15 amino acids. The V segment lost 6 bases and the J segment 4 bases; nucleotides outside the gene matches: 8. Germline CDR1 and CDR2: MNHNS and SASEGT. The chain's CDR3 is CASSRGQAVNQPQHF. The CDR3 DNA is TGTGCCAGCAGCCGGGGACAGGCAGTAAATCAGCCCCAGCATTTT.

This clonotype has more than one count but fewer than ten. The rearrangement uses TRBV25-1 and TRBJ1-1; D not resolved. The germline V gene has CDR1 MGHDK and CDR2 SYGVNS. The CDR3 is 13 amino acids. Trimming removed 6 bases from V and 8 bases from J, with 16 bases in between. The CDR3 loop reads CASSRLRSAEAFF. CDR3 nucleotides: TGTGCCAGCAGCCGCCTAAGGAGCGCAGAAGCTTTCTTT.

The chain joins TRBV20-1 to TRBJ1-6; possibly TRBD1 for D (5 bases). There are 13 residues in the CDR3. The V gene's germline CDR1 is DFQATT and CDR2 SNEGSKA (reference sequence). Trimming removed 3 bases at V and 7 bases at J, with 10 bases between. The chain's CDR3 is CSARDTRNSPLHF. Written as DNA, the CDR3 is TGCAGTGCTAGGGACACTCGGAATTCACCCCTCCACTTT.

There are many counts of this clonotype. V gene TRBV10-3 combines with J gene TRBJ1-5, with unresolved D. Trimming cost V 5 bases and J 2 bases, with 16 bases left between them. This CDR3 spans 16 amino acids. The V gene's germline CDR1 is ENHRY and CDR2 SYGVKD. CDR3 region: CAISLHDPAGNQPQHF. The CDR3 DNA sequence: TGTGCCATCAGTCTCCATGACCCTGCGGGCAATCAGCCCCAGCATTTT.

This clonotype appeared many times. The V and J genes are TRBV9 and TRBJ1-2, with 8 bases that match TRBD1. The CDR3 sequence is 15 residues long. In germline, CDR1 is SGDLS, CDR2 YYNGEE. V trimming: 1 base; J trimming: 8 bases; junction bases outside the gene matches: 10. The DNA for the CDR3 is TGTGCCAGCAGCGTATCCCAGGGGGCCCGGGGCGGCTACACCTTC. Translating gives CASSVSQGARGGYTF.

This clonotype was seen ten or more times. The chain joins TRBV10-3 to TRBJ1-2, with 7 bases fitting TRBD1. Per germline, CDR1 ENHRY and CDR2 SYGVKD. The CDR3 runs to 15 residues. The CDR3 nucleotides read TGTGGGTCGTCTGGGGGGACAGAGTTTTCTTATGGCTACACCTTC. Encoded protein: CGSSGGTEFSYGYTF.

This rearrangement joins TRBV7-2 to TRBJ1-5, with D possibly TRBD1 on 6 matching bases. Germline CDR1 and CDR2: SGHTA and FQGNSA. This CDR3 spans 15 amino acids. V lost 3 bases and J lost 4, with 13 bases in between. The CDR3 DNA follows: TGTGCCAGCAGCTTCGGGACATTACTTAATCAGCCCCAGCATTTT. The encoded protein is CASSFGTLLNQPQHF.

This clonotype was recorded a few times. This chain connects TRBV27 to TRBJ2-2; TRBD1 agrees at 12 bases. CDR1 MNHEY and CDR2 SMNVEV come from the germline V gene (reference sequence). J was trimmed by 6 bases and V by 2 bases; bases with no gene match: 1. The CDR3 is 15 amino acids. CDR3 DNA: TGTGCCAGCAGTTTAGGGACAGGGGGCCCCGGGGAGCTGTTTTTT. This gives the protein CASSLGTGGPGELFF.

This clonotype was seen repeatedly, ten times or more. CDR3 region: CSARGASGRRHEQYF. The CDR3 DNA follows: TGCAGTGCTAGAGGGGCTAGCGGGAGGAGGCACGAGCAGTACTTC. The chain combines TRBV20-1 with TRBJ2-7, with TRBD2 identical over 11 bases. V was clipped by 1 base and J by 5 bases; unmatched bases: 7. Germline assignment: CDR1 DFQATT and CDR2 SNEGSKA (reference sequence). The CDR3 covers 15 residues.

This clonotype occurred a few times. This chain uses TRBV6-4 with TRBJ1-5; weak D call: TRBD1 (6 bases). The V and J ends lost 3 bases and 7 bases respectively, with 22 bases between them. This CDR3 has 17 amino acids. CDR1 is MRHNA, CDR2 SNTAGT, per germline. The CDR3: CASSDPFRGSLRQPQHF. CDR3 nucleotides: TGTGCCAGCAGTGATCCCTTCAGGGGCTCCCTGAGACAGCCCCAGCATTTT.

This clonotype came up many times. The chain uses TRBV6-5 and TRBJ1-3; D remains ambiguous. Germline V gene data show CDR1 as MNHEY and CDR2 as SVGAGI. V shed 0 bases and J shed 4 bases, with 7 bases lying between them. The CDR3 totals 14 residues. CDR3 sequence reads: CASSYSPQGNTIYF. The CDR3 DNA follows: TGTGCCAGCAGTTACTCCCCTCAGGGAAACACCATATATTTT.

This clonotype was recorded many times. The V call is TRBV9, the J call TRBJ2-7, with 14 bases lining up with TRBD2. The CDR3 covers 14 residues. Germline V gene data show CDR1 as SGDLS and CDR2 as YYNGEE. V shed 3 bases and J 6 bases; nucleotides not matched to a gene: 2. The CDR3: CASSAGTSGGEQYF. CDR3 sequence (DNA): TGTGCCAGCAGCGCAGGGACTAGCGGGGGCGAGCAGTACTTC.

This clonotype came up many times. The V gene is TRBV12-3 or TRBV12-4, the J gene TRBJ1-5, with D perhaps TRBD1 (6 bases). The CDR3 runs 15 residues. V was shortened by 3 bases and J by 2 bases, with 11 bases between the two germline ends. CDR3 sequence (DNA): TGTGCCAGCAGTTTTACCGGGGGCGGCAATCAGCCCCAGCATTTT. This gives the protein CASSFTGGGNQPQHF.

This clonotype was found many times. CDR3 residues: CASSQGQGGPGFATEAFF. The CDR3 nucleotides read TGTGCCAGCAGCCAGGGACAGGGGGGTCCCGGGTTTGCCACTGAAGCTTTCTTT. The chain links TRBV12-3 or TRBV12-4 to TRBJ1-1; 11 nucleotides match TRBD1. The V gene end was trimmed by 6 bases and the J gene end by 4 bases; junction bases not matched to a gene: 16. The CDR3 covers 18 residues.

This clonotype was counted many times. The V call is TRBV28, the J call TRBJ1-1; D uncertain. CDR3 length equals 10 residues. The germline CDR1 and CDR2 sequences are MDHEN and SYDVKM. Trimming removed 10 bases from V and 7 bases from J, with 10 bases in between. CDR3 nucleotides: TGTGCCACGAGGGTTGGTGAAGCTTTCTTT. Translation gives CATRVGEAFF.

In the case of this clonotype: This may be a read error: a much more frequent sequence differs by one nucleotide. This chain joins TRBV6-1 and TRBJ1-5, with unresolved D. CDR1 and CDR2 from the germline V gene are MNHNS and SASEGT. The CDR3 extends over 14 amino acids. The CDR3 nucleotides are TGTGCCAGCACGACGGGAGCGGGCAATCAGCCCCATCATTTT. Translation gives CASTTGAGNQPHHF.

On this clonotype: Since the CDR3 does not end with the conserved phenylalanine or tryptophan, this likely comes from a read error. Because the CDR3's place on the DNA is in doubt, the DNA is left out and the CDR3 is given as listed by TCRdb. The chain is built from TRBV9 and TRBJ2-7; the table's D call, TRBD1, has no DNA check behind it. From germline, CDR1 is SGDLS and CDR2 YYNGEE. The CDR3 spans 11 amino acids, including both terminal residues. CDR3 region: CASGAPGTGLS.

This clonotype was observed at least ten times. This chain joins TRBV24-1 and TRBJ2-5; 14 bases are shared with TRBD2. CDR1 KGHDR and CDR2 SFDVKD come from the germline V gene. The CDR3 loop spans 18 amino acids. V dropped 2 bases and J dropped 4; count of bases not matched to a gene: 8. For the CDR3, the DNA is TGTGCCACCAGTGATTGGGGACTAGCGGGAGTCGAAGGAGAGACCCAGTACTTC. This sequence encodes CATSDWGLAGVEGETQYF.